This TCR beta chain originates from a study of T cell responses to AZD1222 COVID-19 vaccine. The CDR3 runs 12 residues. Germline V CDR1 and CDR2: LGHDT, YNNKEL (reference sequence). V gave up 0 bases and J gave up 8 bases, with 6 bases separating them. General study findings and limits: As reported, nearly half of all spike-specific TCRs target variant regions that are unmutated. Most donors were white British and more were female, and clonal diversity was possibly underestimated.

Repertoires were generated with immunoSEQ multiplex PCR, while TCRdb's copy carries only in-frame clones and drops some. The repertoire has about 140,000 clones, approximately 90% of them found once; the top ten carry roughly 4%. Of note for this clone: Its antigen remains unidentified.

Pooled in the analysis were second doses at about 4 or about 12 weeks. The sample consisted of peripheral blood, taken 28 days after the second AZD1222 dose. This chain connects TRBV3-1 (or the pseudogene TRBV3-2) to TRBJ2-3; D perhaps matches TRBD1 (5 bases). This sequence originates from an adult who received the AZD1222 COVID-19 vaccine. CDR3 amino acids: CASSQDQGTQYF. The CDR3 region has the DNA TGTGCCAGCAGCCAAGACCAGGGTACGCAGTATTTT.